This T cell receptor beta chain was profiled in a study of blood T cell repertoires in COVID-19 (dated by TCRdb to the early 2020s). Turning to the overall study: Samples covering the acute and convalescent phases of COVID-19 were provided by collaborators in the United States, Italy and Spain. The material from the prospective study consisted of cDNA or gDNA derived from T cells, B-cell-depleted T cells, or PBMCs. Subjects who had been exposed to COVID-19, were actively infected with it, or had recovered from it provided the deeply sampled blood TCRbeta repertoires that made up the dataset. The repertoires were released in a freely available public database meant as a resource for research on the immune response to SARS-CoV-2. The samples were drawn from the first 160 participants of the ongoing ImmuneRACE study and from 1,254 subjects provided by 6 global collaborators. The sample metadata nearly always contained a de-identified subject ID, COVID-19 status, age in years and sex. Where HLA class I and class II types were available, the types were taken from metadata supplied by the sample provider, not from assay-based typing.

One collaborating source in Seattle enrolled patients while the patients were actively infected and followed the patients over time throughout the course of disease. Collaborating institutions collected whole blood in K2EDTA tubes following their own protocols. Collaborator samples were shipped for TCRbeta analysis as frozen whole blood, isolated PBMCs, or DNA extracted from either sample type. On this clone itself: It lacks a known antigen. Base-call qualities are not available, and no considerably larger clone is one nucleotide away.

Trimming leaves V shorter by 5 bases and J shorter by 0 bases, with the junction holding 4 bases beyond the gene matches. From the cysteine up to the phenylalanine, the CDR3 has a length of 15 residues. Here the CDR3 DNA is all that survives: 45 bases in frame from base 1. CDR1 and CDR2 were assigned from the germline V gene (reference sequence) as LNHDA and SQIVND. TCRbeta CDR3 regions were amplified from genomic DNA by means of the immunoSEQ Assay, a bias-controlled multiplex PCR. The authors processed their data as follows. Nucleated cell counts per sample were estimated from amplification of reference gene primers within the assay. To quantify the absolute abundance of each unique TCRbeta CDR3 rearrangement, sequence reads were collapsed and filtered. For each sample, productive Simpson clonality was calculated by taking the square root of Simpson's diversity index across productive rearrangements. Not all clones reach the TCRdb copy of this immuneACCESS table, which keeps in-frame sequences only. Checked studies attribute under half of the gap to unresolved V genes and leave the rest unexplained. V and J calls and clone size come straight from that table; D and trimming were deduced from the DNA. The sample table records about 350,000 clones; about 86% of these occur just once. 7% to 7.5% of the sample is taken by the ten largest.

Broad study findings and their caveats: How much clinical and demographic metadata was included differed by source and by participant, and the metadata was provided uncurated.

Specimen: peripheral blood. The clonotype was recovered from a woman aged 60 to 75 with COVID-19, enrolled during active disease. The chain is made from TRBV19 and TRBJ2-4, with TRBD1 identical over 7 junction bases. For the CDR3, the sequence is CASSLSGGAKNIQYF. The sequenced DNA is TGTGCCAGTAGTCTCTCAGGGGGAGCCAAAAACATTCAGTACTTC.